Sequencing of this TCR beta chain was carried out in a study of cytomegalovirus exposure and HLA in healthy donors. Donors consisted of healthy bone marrow donors. The CDR3 spans 15 residues. Looked up from germline, CDR1 is SGHTA and CDR2 is FQGNSA. With V trimmed by 6 bases and J by 8 bases, 11 bases remained unmatched. This clone has a handful of counts. PCR involved 60 Vbeta and 13 Jbeta primers. Sequenced by immunoSEQ multiplex PCR; TCRdb stores in-frame clones only, minus some. The sample lists 150,000 to 200,000 clones, more than 75% seen once, with approximately 14% in the top ten. Specimen: PBMCs. The receptor was derived from a middle-aged woman in good health and CMV-seronegative. The V gene is TRBV7-2, the J gene TRBJ2-1; 9 bases are shared with TRBD1. CDR3 region: CASRTGTGRFYEQFF. The CDR3 DNA reads as TGTGCCAGCAGGACAGGGACAGGGAGGTTTTATGAGCAGTTCTTC.